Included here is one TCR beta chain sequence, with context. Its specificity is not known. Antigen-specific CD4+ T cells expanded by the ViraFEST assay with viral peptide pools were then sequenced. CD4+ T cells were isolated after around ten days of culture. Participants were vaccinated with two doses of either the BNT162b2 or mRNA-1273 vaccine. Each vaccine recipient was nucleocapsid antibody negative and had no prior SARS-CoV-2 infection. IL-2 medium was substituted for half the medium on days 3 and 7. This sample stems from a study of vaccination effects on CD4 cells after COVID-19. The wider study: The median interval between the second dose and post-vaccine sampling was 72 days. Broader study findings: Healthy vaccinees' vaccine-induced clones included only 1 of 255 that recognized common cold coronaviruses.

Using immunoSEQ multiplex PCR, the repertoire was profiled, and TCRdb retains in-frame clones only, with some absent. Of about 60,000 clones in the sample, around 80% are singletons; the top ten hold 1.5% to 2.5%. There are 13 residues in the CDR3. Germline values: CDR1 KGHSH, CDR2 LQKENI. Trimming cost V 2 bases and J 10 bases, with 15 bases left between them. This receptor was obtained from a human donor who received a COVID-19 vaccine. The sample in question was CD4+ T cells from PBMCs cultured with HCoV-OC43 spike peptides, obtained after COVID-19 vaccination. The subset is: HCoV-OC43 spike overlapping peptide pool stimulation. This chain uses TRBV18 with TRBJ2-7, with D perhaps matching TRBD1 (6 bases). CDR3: CASSPSGTGHQYV. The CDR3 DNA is TGTGCCAGCTCACCAAGCGGAACAGGGCATCAGTACGTC.